Shown below are 7 T cell receptor beta chains from a single sample sequenced in a study of blood T cells in healthy people across ages. Using a J-beta primer mix together with a sample-barcoded 5' primer, a second PCR was run for about 6 to 11 cycles. Each CDR3 protein is one row after TCRdb ran MiXCR on the 5' RACE reads. The sample holds about 1.7 million distinct CDR3 sequences; 28% are singletons and the top ten take 7% to 9%. Material for sequencing was blood. All receptors come from a woman between 25 and 40 years old in good health.

The chain couples TRBV20-1 to TRBJ1-5; TRBD1 is a possible D gene (5 bases). The CDR3 is made up of 13 amino acids. Trimming removed 6 bases at V and 4 bases at J, with 13 bases between. The germline CDR1 and CDR2 sequences are DFQATT and SNEGSKA (reference sequence). CDR3 region: CSAGQGTNQPQHF. In DNA form, the CDR3 reads TGCAGTGCGGGGCAAGGGACGAATCAGCCCCAGCATTTT.

Details on this clonotype: This sequence may be a read error, since a much larger clone differs from it by one base. Here the CDR3 DNA reads TGCAGCGCGTCGAGTGGGCGCCCCTACGTGCAGTACTTC. Translating it yields CSASSGRPYVQYF. The chain joins TRBV29-1 to TRBJ2-7; D not resolved. The germline V gene encodes CDR1 SQVTM and CDR2 ANQGSEA. The CDR3 contains 13 residues.

This rearrangement joins TRBV10-3 to TRBJ2-5; D possibly corresponds to TRBD1 (6 bases). Germline V gene lookup returns CDR1 ENHRY and CDR2 SYGVKD. This CDR3 comprises 17 residues. V lost 2 bases to trimming and J lost 5 bases, with 21 bases between them. The CDR3 DNA follows: TGTGCCATCAGTGAGCTACAGGGCGGACCACCGGGCGAGACCCAGTACTTC. Protein product: CAISELQGGPPGETQYF.

This clonotype was picked up a small number of times. The chain recombines TRBV12-3 or TRBV12-4 with TRBJ2-7; 7 bases match TRBD2. CDR3 length equals 16 residues. V dropped 3 bases and J dropped 0; count of bases not matched to a gene: 8. Here the CDR3 DNA reads TGTGCCAGCAGTTTGGGGCCAGCGGGAAGCTCCTACGAGCAGTACTTC. Protein sequence: CASSLGPAGSSYEQYF.

This clonotype was detected a few times. The chain combines TRBV6-1 with TRBJ2-5; 11 bases agree with TRBD1. Looked up from germline, CDR1 is MNHNS and CDR2 is SASEGT. V trimming: 5 bases; J trimming: 7 bases; junction bases outside the gene matches: 9. The CDR3 covers 15 residues. CDR3 coding DNA: TGTGCCAGCAGTCAACTCCCGGGACAGGGGGGGACCCAGTACTTC. Its protein is CASSQLPGQGGTQYF.

The sample holds one count of this clonotype. V is TRBV30 and J is TRBJ1-6; D remains unclear. This CDR3 comprises 12 residues. The germline gives CDR1 GTSNPN, CDR2 SVGIG (reference sequence). V was shortened by 3 bases and J by 10 bases, with 10 bases between the two germline ends. The CDR3 reads CAWSPMWSPLHF. CDR3 nucleotide sequence: TGTGCCTGGAGCCCAATGTGGTCACCCCTCCACTTT.

This clonotype appeared many times. The chain carries TRBV28 and TRBJ2-7; the D gene is possibly TRBD2 (6 bases). CDR1 MDHEN and CDR2 SYDVKM come from the germline V gene. The CDR3 length is 12 residues. Trimming left V 3 bases short and J 9 bases short, with 12 bases between. The CDR3 bases are TGTGCCAGCAGTTTCCCTGGAGGGGCGCAGTACTTC. This encodes CASSFPGGAQYF.